This is a list of T cell receptor beta chains from one sample in a study of T cells in Graves' hyperthyroidism and ophthalmopathy. MiXCR, applied by TCRdb to the multiplex PCR reads, yields one record per CDR3 protein. This sample has about 350,000 distinct CDR3 sequences, with less than 20% found just once. Sequencing was carried out using blood. The receptors stem from a woman between 35 and 50 years old with Graves' ophthalmopathy. CDR3s include the opening cysteine and the closing phenylalanine or tryptophan.

J gene: TRBJ1-1
V gene: TRBV27
CDR3 protein: CASSIAKTGLNTEAFF

J gene: TRBJ2-7
V gene: TRBV28
CDR3 protein: CASSQWTGGYEQYF

J gene: TRBJ1-5
V gene: TRBV7-8
CDR3 protein: CASSLAPRVAGNQPQHF

J gene: TRBJ2-5
V gene: TRBV28
CDR3 protein: CASSFEGVRVLATQYF

J gene: TRBJ2-7
V gene: TRBV10-1
CDR3 protein: CASSESAGQDKGTYEQYF

J gene: TRBJ2-7
V gene: TRBV10-3
CDR3 protein: CAISEKGYYEQYF

J gene: TRBJ1-2
V gene: TRBV28
CDR3 protein: CASSLFSLKRNYGYTF

J gene: TRBJ1-2
V gene: TRBV6-5
CDR3 protein: CASSYPGTGANYGYTF

J gene: TRBJ2-2
V gene: TRBV13
CDR3 protein: CASSLRGSGTGELFF

J gene: TRBJ2-7
V gene: TRBV28
CDR3 protein: CASSFRPSEAYEQYF

J gene: TRBJ2-7
V gene: TRBV19
CDR3 protein: CASTSDGGYEQYF

J gene: TRBJ1-3
V gene: TRBV28
CDR3 protein: CASSFNGEESGNTIYF

J gene: TRBJ2-7
V gene: TRBV3-1
CDR3 protein: CASSRGRWGGRLAEQYF

J gene: TRBJ1-5
V gene: TRBV30
CDR3 protein: CAWSVRGLQPQHF

J gene: TRBJ2-5
V gene: TRBV2
CDR3 protein: CASSEGSREETQYF

J gene: TRBJ1-3
V gene: TRBV12-3/TRBV12-4
CDR3 protein: CASRTGWNTIYF

J gene: TRBJ2-3
V gene: TRBV7-2
CDR3 protein: CASSGYMRHTQYF

J gene: TRBJ1-1
V gene: TRBV14
CDR3 protein: CASRPSGTTNTEAFF

J gene: TRBJ1-1
V gene: TRBV27
CDR3 protein: CASSLRGLITEAFF

J gene: TRBJ2-7
V gene: TRBV29-1
CDR3 protein: CSAGQTYEQYF

J gene: TRBJ1-2
V gene: TRBV27
CDR3 protein: CASSLSLGLGGYTF

J gene: TRBJ1-1
V gene: TRBV3-1
CDR3 protein: CASSQGLVEGTEAFF

J gene: TRBJ1-2
V gene: TRBV3-1
CDR3 protein: CASSQTRRASGYTF

J gene: TRBJ2-3
V gene: TRBV2
CDR3 protein: CASSSGLAGADTQYF

J gene: TRBJ1-5
V gene: TRBV2
CDR3 protein: CASSGDRVGWKPQHF

J gene: TRBJ2-5
V gene: TRBV5-1
CDR3 protein: CASSLAPLETQYF

J gene: TRBJ2-5
V gene: TRBV12-5
CDR3 protein: CASGLVGGRETQYF

J gene: TRBJ2-7
V gene: TRBV6-2/TRBV6-3
CDR3 protein: CASSYAREFAYEQYF

J gene: TRBJ2-2
V gene: TRBV19
CDR3 protein: CASSISHGPGELFF

J gene: TRBJ2-7
V gene: TRBV30
CDR3 protein: CALRGLIGEQYF

J gene: TRBJ1-1
V gene: TRBV6-5
CDR3 protein: CASSYSTGEGTEAFF

J gene: TRBJ2-7
V gene: TRBV7-9
CDR3 protein: CASSSKRQNPYEQYF

J gene: TRBJ2-7
V gene: TRBV6-5
CDR3 protein: CASSYPGQPYEQYF

J gene: TRBJ2-7
V gene: TRBV25-1
CDR3 protein: CASSGTIPPYEQYF

J gene: TRBJ2-7
V gene: TRBV11-2
CDR3 protein: CASSFRANEQYF

J gene: TRBJ1-3
V gene: TRBV7-6
CDR3 protein: CASSLDSGDVVGNTIYF

J gene: TRBJ2-7
V gene: TRBV6-1
CDR3 protein: CASSRGGQYEQYF

J gene: TRBJ2-1
V gene: TRBV6-2/TRBV6-3
CDR3 protein: CASRRLAGLYNEQFF

J gene: TRBJ1-6
V gene: TRBV20-1
CDR3 protein: CSANRGDDSPLHF

J gene: TRBJ1-1
V gene: TRBV19
CDR3 protein: CASSIQNTEAFF

J gene: TRBJ1-2
V gene: TRBV12-3/TRBV12-4
CDR3 protein: CASFTLGQSLSYGYTF

J gene: TRBJ2-2
V gene: TRBV2
CDR3 protein: CASSDRGKYTGELFF

J gene: TRBJ1-6
V gene: TRBV6-1
CDR3 protein: CASGAKRGSPLHF

J gene: TRBJ2-7
V gene: TRBV19
CDR3 protein: CASSPRGLASGDEQYF

J gene: TRBJ2-5
V gene: TRBV24-1
CDR3 protein: CATSEGAEETQYF

J gene: TRBJ2-7
V gene: TRBV5-1
CDR3 protein: CASGTSGIYEQYF

J gene: TRBJ2-7
V gene: TRBV6-1
CDR3 protein: CATSPSRYEQYF

J gene: TRBJ2-5
V gene: TRBV2
CDR3 protein: CASSPGPYRETQYF

J gene: TRBJ1-2
V gene: TRBV6-2/TRBV6-3
CDR3 protein: CASRSSPNLYYGYTF

J gene: TRBJ2-2
V gene: TRBV20-1
CDR3 protein: CSAGYRGGTGELFF

J gene: TRBJ1-5
V gene: TRBV19
CDR3 protein: CASRTGEGNQPQHF